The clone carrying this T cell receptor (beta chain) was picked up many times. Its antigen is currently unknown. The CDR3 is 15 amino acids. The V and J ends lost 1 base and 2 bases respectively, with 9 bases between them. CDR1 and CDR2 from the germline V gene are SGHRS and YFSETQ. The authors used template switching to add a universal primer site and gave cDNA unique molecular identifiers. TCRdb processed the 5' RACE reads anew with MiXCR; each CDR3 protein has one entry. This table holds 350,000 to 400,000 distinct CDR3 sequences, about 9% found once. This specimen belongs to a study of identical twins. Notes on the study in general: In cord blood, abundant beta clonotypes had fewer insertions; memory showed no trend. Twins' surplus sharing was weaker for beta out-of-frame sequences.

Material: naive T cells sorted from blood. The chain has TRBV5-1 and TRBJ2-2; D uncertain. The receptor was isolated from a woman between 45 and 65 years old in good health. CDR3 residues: CASSLSSVNTGELFF. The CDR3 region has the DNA TGCGCCAGCAGCTTGTCAAGCGTCAACACCGGGGAGCTGTTTTTT.